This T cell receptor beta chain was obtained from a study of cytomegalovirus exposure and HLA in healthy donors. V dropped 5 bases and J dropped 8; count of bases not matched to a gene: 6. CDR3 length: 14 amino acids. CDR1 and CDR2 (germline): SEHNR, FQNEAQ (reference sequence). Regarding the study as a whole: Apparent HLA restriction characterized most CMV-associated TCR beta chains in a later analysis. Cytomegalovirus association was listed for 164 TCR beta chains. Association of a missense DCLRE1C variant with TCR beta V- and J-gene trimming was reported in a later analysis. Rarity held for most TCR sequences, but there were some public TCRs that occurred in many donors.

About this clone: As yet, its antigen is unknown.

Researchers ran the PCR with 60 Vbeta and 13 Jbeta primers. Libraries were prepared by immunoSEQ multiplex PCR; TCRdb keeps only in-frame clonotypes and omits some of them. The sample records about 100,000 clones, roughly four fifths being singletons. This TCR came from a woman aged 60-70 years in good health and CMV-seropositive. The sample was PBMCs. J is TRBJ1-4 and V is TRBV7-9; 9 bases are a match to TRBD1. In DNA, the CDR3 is TGTGCCAGCAGCCCGGGACAGGGACGAGAAAAACTGTTTTTT. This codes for CASSPGQGREKLFF.